The 32 T cell receptor beta chains given below trace back to one sample, sequenced in a study of neurological immune-mediated disorders. Each CDR3 protein is one row after TCRdb ran MiXCR on the 5' RACE reads. The sample includes approximately 70,000 distinct CDR3 sequences, 3.5% to 5% of them seen just once. Sequences were obtained from PBMCs. These receptors were collected from a young man with multiple sclerosis.

The sample holds many counts of this clonotype. This rearrangement joins TRBV6-4 to TRBJ2-1; no reliable D call. V was clipped by 0 bases and J by 3 bases, with 9 bases between them. Germline CDR1 MRHNA, CDR2 SNTAGT. CDR3 length: 15 amino acids. The CDR3 reads CASSDSVTNYNEQFF. The CDR3 DNA reads TGTGCCAGCAGTGACTCAGTGACAAACTACAATGAGCAGTTCTTC.

This clonotype was observed many times. The gene calls are TRBV21-1 and TRBJ1-3; the DNA was not compared with TRBD1, the D call given in the table. TRBV21-1 is deemed a pseudogene. The CDR3 sequence is 17 residues long. The CDR3 DNA sequence: TGTGCCAGCAGCCCCCAGACAGGGGCCGACTCTGGAAACACCATATATTTT. It is translated as CASSPQTGADSGNTIYF.

This clonotype was found many times. The chain employs TRBV18 and TRBJ2-1, with D tentatively TRBD2 (6 bases). With 2 bases removed from V and 0 bases from J, the gap between germline ends came to 11 bases. CDR3 size: 16 residues. Germline V CDR1 and CDR2: KGHSH, LQKENI. The CDR3 sequence is CASSPIRGSSYNEQFF. The DNA of the CDR3 is TGTGCCAGCTCACCAATACGGGGGAGCTCCTACAATGAGCAGTTCTTC.

The sample holds many counts of this clonotype. The V gene is TRBV7-2, the J gene TRBJ2-3; tentative D call: TRBD2 (5 bases). V was cut by 5 bases and J by 4 bases, with 10 bases left in between. This CDR3 spans 13 amino acids. CDR1 is SGHTA, CDR2 FQGNSA, per germline. The CDR3 DNA sequence: TGTGCCAGCAGCCCCCGTAGCGCAGATACGCAGTATTTT. Translated, it gives CASSPRSADTQYF.

As regards this clonotype: At one of its ends the junction is not consistent with the germline gene, which may arise from a read error. The CDR3 DNA is TGTGCCAGCACCATGGGGATTAGTCAGCCCCAGAATTTT. Translation gives CASTMGISQPQNF. The rearrangement joins TRBV12-3 or TRBV12-4 to TRBJ1-5; D ambiguous. The CDR3 spans 13 residues.

This clonotype showed up many times. The chain recombines TRBV6-6 with TRBJ1-5, with D unclear. The CDR3 loop spans 15 amino acids. Germline V CDR1 and CDR2: MNHNY, SVGAGI (reference sequence). V lost 5 bases to trimming and J lost 5 bases, with 16 bases between them. CDR3 sequence (DNA): TGTGCCAGCAGTCGACCCCCAGACTGGCATCAGCCCCAGCATTTT. Translated: CASSRPPDWHQPQHF.

The sample holds many counts of this clonotype. CDR3 protein: CASSYYQGVRPQHF. The CDR3 DNA follows: TGTGCCAGCAGTTATTATCAGGGGGTGCGGCCCCAGCATTTT. J is TRBJ1-5 and V is TRBV6-2 or TRBV6-3; 7 positions agree with TRBD1. Germline CDR1 reads MNHEY; CDR2 reads SVGEGT. J lost 9 bases, V lost 3 bases, and 8 bases had no gene match. CDR3 length: 14 residues.

This clonotype was seen ten or more times. The J gene is TRBJ1-1, the V gene TRBV5-1; D is possibly TRBD1 (5 bases). Looked up from germline, CDR1 is SGHRS and CDR2 is YFSETQ. Trimming pared 0 bases from V and 7 bases from J, leaving 13 bases between. There are 14 residues in the CDR3. The CDR3 nucleotides read TGCGCCAGCAGCTTGGTCGCTCTGGGGGGTGAAGCTTTCTTT. Its translation: CASSLVALGGEAFF.

Ten or more counts support this clonotype. The rearrangement links TRBV5-1 to TRBJ2-7; 7 positions match TRBD2. This CDR3 region has 15 residues. J gave up 5 bases and V 0 bases, and 8 bases lay outside the gene matches. Germline CDR1 and CDR2: SGHRS and YFSETQ. The CDR3 loop reads CASSLVGEGNDEQYF. As DNA, the CDR3 is TGCGCCAGCAGCTTGGTCGGGGAGGGTAACGACGAGCAGTACTTC.

This clonotype was counted at least ten times. J is TRBJ1-1 and V is TRBV19; D gene ambiguous. V lost 6 bases to trimming and J lost 4 bases, with 9 bases between them. Germline V gives CDR1 LNHDA, CDR2 SQIVND (reference sequence). The CDR3 consists of 12 residues. CDR3 DNA: TGTGCCAGTAGACTAGGGAGCACTGAAGCTTTCTTT. As protein: CASRLGSTEAFF.

This clonotype was observed many times. Its ends do not fully match the called genes, so a read error is possible. CDR3 sequence reads: CASSASSTSNQPQNF. CDR3 in DNA: TGTGCCAGCAGTGCCAGTTCAACAAGCAATCAGCCCCAGAATTTT. The chain links TRBV2 to TRBJ1-5; D ambiguous. Germline lookup yields CDR1 SNHLY and CDR2 FYNNEI. The CDR3 sequence is 15 residues long.

The chain recombines TRBV12-3 or TRBV12-4 with TRBJ2-7, with 9 nucleotides matching TRBD2. The CDR3 covers 16 residues. J lost 5 bases, V lost 7 bases, and 15 bases had no gene match. CDR3: CASKGGSGTSFHEQYF. The CDR3 DNA is TGTGCCAGCAAGGGGGGGTCGGGGACTAGCTTCCACGAGCAGTACTTC.

This clonotype was counted at least ten times. The V and J genes are TRBV5-6 and TRBJ2-7, with D unclear. The CDR3 extends over 13 amino acids. Trimming left V 1 base short and J 1 base short, with 6 bases between. Per the germline V gene, CDR1 is SGHDT and CDR2 is YYEEEE. The CDR3 nucleotides are TGTGCCAGCAGCTTGACAGAATCCTACGAGCAGTACTTC. This gives the protein CASSLTESYEQYF.

This clonotype has at least ten counts. V gene TRBV4-1 combines with J gene TRBJ1-2; D unclear. Trimming shortened V by 0 bases and J by 7 bases, and 9 bases separated the two germline ends. From germline, CDR1 is MGHRA and CDR2 YSYEKL. The CDR3 is made up of 13 amino acids. The CDR3, as DNA: TGCGCCAGCAGCCAAGACAGTGATTTTGGCTACACCTTC. Protein: CASSQDSDFGYTF.

This clonotype was seen at least ten times. This sequence joins TRBV7-2 and TRBJ1-6; a possible D gene is TRBD1 (5 bases). Trimming removed 3 bases from V and 8 bases from J, with 17 bases in between. This CDR3 region has 16 residues. CDR1 and CDR2 (germline): SGHTA, FQGNSA. CDR3 DNA sequence: TGTGCCAGCAGCTTCGGGGGATTTCTAAGGGATTCACCCCTCCACTTT. Protein sequence: CASSFGGFLRDSPLHF.

The sample holds many counts of this clonotype. This chain connects TRBV4-3 to TRBJ2-3; a weak D match, TRBD2 (7 bases). Trimming stripped 6 bases from V and 6 bases from J, with 16 bases between. The V gene's germline CDR1 is LGHNA and CDR2 YSLEER. The CDR3 is made up of 14 amino acids. The CDR3 region has the DNA TGCGCCAGCAGTCTAACGGGGGGCTTGGATACGCAGTATTTT. This codes for CASSLTGGLDTQYF.

The genes are TRBV5-1 and TRBJ2-7; D perhaps matches TRBD1 (6 bases). CDR3 length equals 14 residues. V lost 0 bases to trimming and J lost 6 bases, with 13 bases between them. Germline CDR1 is SGHRS and CDR2 is YFSETQ. CDR3 protein: CASSLDRAKSEQYF. DNA for the CDR3: TGCGCCAGCAGCTTGGACAGGGCGAAGAGCGAGCAGTACTTC.

At least ten counts were recorded for this clonotype. V and J are TRBV7-2 and TRBJ1-1; 7 positions match TRBD1. The CDR3 totals 14 residues. From germline, CDR1 is SGHTA and CDR2 FQGNSA. With 5 bases clipped from V and 3 bases from J, the junction kept 6 bases outside the gene matches. The CDR3: CASSEKGQYTEAFF. The CDR3 bases are TGTGCCAGCAGCGAAAAGGGACAGTACACTGAAGCTTTCTTT.

This clonotype was counted ten times or more. This chain joins TRBV15 and TRBJ2-1; 7 nucleotides line up with TRBD2. From germline, CDR1 is LNHNV and CDR2 YYDKDF (reference sequence). This CDR3 has 16 amino acids. The junction had 12 bases not matched to a gene; V was cut back by 4 bases and J by 6 bases. The DNA of the CDR3 is TGTGCCACCAGCACCGGGACTATCTTAAGGTCCAATGAGCAGTTCTTC. This sequence encodes CATSTGTILRSNEQFF.

Many counts were recorded for this clonotype. The genes are TRBV14 and TRBJ2-1; no reliable D call. The CDR3 spans 13 residues. V was cut by 2 bases and J by 10 bases, with 12 bases left in between. Germline V gene lookup returns CDR1 SGHDN and CDR2 FVKESK. The chain's CDR3 is CASSQSQASEQFF. For the CDR3, the DNA is TGTGCCAGCAGCCAATCCCAGGCGTCCGAGCAGTTCTTC.

This clonotype was detected only a few times. The J gene is TRBJ2-1, the V gene TRBV7-2; D may be TRBD1 (6 bases). The ends were cut back, 5 bases at V and 8 bases at J, with 19 bases in the middle. Germline lookup yields CDR1 SGHTA and CDR2 FQGNSA. The CDR3 contains 15 residues. The CDR3 region is CASSQGTASPDEQFF. DNA for the CDR3: TGTGCCAGCAGCCAGGGGACCGCCTCCCCGGATGAGCAGTTCTTC.

This clonotype was seen repeatedly, ten times or more. The V and J genes are TRBV9 and TRBJ2-7; D not resolved. Germline CDR1 is SGDLS and CDR2 is YYNGEE. The CDR3 is 16 amino acids. Trimming stripped 0 bases from V and 0 bases from J, with 13 bases between. CDR3 in DNA: TGTGCCAGCAGCGTAGATGAGTCAACTATCTCCTACGAGCAGTACTTC. It specifies CASSVDESTISYEQYF.

This clonotype was observed at least ten times. V is TRBV5-1 and J is TRBJ2-2, with no clear D. Trimming shortened V by 0 bases and J by 7 bases, and 7 bases separated the two germline ends. This CDR3 region has 13 residues. CDR1 SGHRS and CDR2 YFSETQ come from the germline V gene. CDR3 DNA: TGCGCCAGCAGCTTGGCGGGCATCGGGGAGCTGTTTTTT. Translating gives CASSLAGIGELFF.

This clonotype was found many times. This sequence joins TRBV18 and TRBJ1-5; no firm D call. Germline V gene lookup returns CDR1 KGHSH and CDR2 LQKENI. CDR3 size: 16 residues. The ends were cut back, 2 bases at V and 5 bases at J, with 16 bases in the middle. The CDR3 protein is CASSPYASDPYQPQHF. CDR3 sequence (DNA): TGTGCCAGCTCACCATACGCCTCTGATCCCTATCAGCCCCAGCATTTT.

Ten or more counts support this clonotype. The V gene is TRBV13, the J gene TRBJ2-5; 11 nucleotides line up with TRBD2. Germline loops: CDR1 PRHDT, CDR2 FYEKMQ (reference sequence). The CDR3 loop spans 15 amino acids. J gave up 2 bases and V 5 bases, and 4 bases lay outside the gene matches. CDR3 DNA sequence: TGTGCCAGCAGCCAAAGACTAGCGGGGCAAGAGACCCAGTACTTC. Translating gives CASSQRLAGQETQYF.

The table lists this clonotype with many counts. J is TRBJ2-7 and V is TRBV7-2, with 14 nucleotides matching TRBD2. The germline CDR1 and CDR2 sequences are SGHTA and FQGNSA. The junction had 8 bases not matched to a gene; V was cut back by 3 bases and J by 4 bases. The CDR3 consists of 17 residues. CDR3 residues: CASSFKPGTSGGYEQYF. DNA of the CDR3: TGTGCCAGCAGCTTCAAACCGGGGACTAGCGGGGGATACGAGCAGTACTTC. Variable domain in full (rest from reference TRBV7-2 and TRBJ2-7): GAGVSQSPSNKVTEKGKDVELRCDPISGHTALYWYRQSLGQGLEFLIYFQGNSAPDKSGLPSDRFSAERTGGSVSTLTIQRTQQEDSAVYLCASSFKPGTSGGYEQYFGPGTRLTVT.

Many counts were recorded for this clonotype. The V gene is TRBV5-1, the J gene TRBJ1-2; D is uncertain. V lost 0 bases to trimming and J lost 0 bases, with 6 bases between them. The CDR3 is 14 amino acids. The germline CDR1 and CDR2 sequences are SGHRS and YFSETQ. The CDR3 is CASSLDRANYGYTF. Written as DNA, the CDR3 is TGCGCCAGCAGCTTGGACCGAGCTAACTATGGCTACACCTTC.

The sample holds many counts of this clonotype. The chain joins TRBV7-3 to TRBJ2-3, with TRBD2 identical over 11 bases. With V trimmed by 4 bases and J by 1 base, 1 base remained unmatched. The CDR3 contains 15 residues. Germline values: CDR1 SGHTA, CDR2 FQGTGA. The CDR3: CASSSLAGGTDTQYF. CDR3 sequence (DNA): TGTGCCAGCAGCTCACTAGCGGGGGGCACAGATACGCAGTATTTT.

This clonotype occurred many times. The chain combines TRBV10-3 with TRBJ2-5; 7 bases match TRBD1. CDR1 ENHRY and CDR2 SYGVKD come from the germline V gene. The CDR3 spans 17 residues. V lost 11 bases and J lost 1; bases outside the gene matches: 19. This CDR3 reads CADLPGQLRDLQETQYF. Written as DNA, the CDR3 is TGTGCCGATCTTCCGGGACAGCTTCGCGACCTCCAAGAGACCCAGTACTTC.

This clonotype was observed many times. The CDR3 reads CASSVDAVLTDTQYF. The CDR3 DNA reads as TGTGCCAGCAGCGTAGATGCGGTCCTCACAGATACGCAGTATTTT. This chain links TRBV9 with TRBJ2-3; D unclear. Germline CDR1 reads SGDLS; CDR2 reads YYNGEE. The CDR3 has 15 amino acids. V shed 0 bases and J shed 2 bases, with 10 bases lying between them.

This clonotype showed up just a few times. V is TRBV5-1 and J is TRBJ1-5, with D possibly being TRBD1 (6 bases). The germline V and J ends were trimmed by 4 bases and 0 bases, with 11 bases remaining between them. Germline V gene data show CDR1 as SGHRS and CDR2 as YFSETQ. The CDR3 length is 15 residues. For the CDR3, the DNA is TGCGCCAGCAGCCCTACAGGGAATAGCAATCAGCCCCAGCATTTT. Translation: CASSPTGNSNQPQHF.

This clonotype was recorded many times. The chain employs TRBV5-8 and TRBJ2-3; tentatively, D is TRBD1 or TRBD2 (7 bases each). CDR1 and CDR2 (germline): SGHTS, YDEGEE. This CDR3 comprises 15 residues. The V end was cut by 0 bases, the J end by 5 bases, with 13 bases between. CDR3 in amino acids: CASSLGQGGGDTQYF. CDR3 DNA: TGTGCCAGCAGCTTGGGACAGGGAGGGGGAGATACGCAGTATTTT.